These T cell receptor beta chains were read from a single sample in a study of cytomegalovirus exposure and HLA in healthy donors. Data came from immunoSEQ multiplex PCR; TCRdb stores just in-frame clones and leaves some out. Among about 150,000 clones listed, around 72% were seen once. The sample consisted of PBMCs. These receptor sequences come from a man between 18 and 29 years old in good health and CMV-seropositive. Each CDR3 is given with its conserved first and last residue. The D gene is left open where the match is weak.

d_gene: TRBD1
v_gene: TRBV5-1
CDR3aa: CASSLGQVSYEQYF

d_gene: NA
v_gene: TRBV5-4
CDR3aa: CASSLGGGESSGANVLTF

d_gene: NA
v_gene: TRBV20-1
CDR3aa: CSARTRNEQFF

d_gene: NA
v_gene: TRBV7-8
CDR3aa: CASSFPRGSGELFF

d_gene: TRBD1
v_gene: TRBV5-4
CDR3aa: CASSLGTGGIYGYTF

d_gene: NA
v_gene: TRBV19
CDR3aa: CASSISQAPYNEQFF

d_gene: NA
v_gene: TRBV27
CDR3aa: CASSFGSGASYEQYF

d_gene: NA
v_gene: TRBV5-1
CDR3aa: CASSPMTGLYTEQYF

d_gene: NA
v_gene: TRBV29-1
CDR3aa: CSTLSPGEKLFF

d_gene: NA
v_gene: TRBV7-9
CDR3aa: CASSLVLGENTEAFF

d_gene: NA
v_gene: TRBV29-1
CDR3aa: CSVADRPEQFF

d_gene: TRBD1
v_gene: TRBV5-6
CDR3aa: CASSLPPQGVVNTEAFF

d_gene: TRBD1
v_gene: TRBV5-6
CDR3aa: CASSYPGQVYTGELFF

d_gene: NA
v_gene: TRBV4-3
CDR3aa: CASGNGGNQPQHF

d_gene: TRBD2
v_gene: TRBV23-1
CDR3aa: CASSQLPFLGVTSLNEQFF

d_gene: NA
v_gene: TRBV29-1
CDR3aa: CSVKRGAGHYEQYF

d_gene: TRBD2
v_gene: TRBV5-1
CDR3aa: CASSSQAGGQNEQFF

d_gene: NA
v_gene: TRBV7-2
CDR3aa: CASSSDTSRYGYTF

d_gene: TRBD2
v_gene: TRBV2
CDR3aa: CASSEPRGGRDTGELFF

d_gene: NA
v_gene: TRBV7-3
CDR3aa: CASSPTGPDTQYF

d_gene: NA
v_gene: TRBV5-6
CDR3aa: CASSPSLRTEAFF

d_gene: TRBD2
v_gene: TRBV6-4
CDR3aa: CATGLAGSDTQYF

d_gene: NA
v_gene: TRBV6-6
CDR3aa: CASSYGSTDTQYF